The 19 T cell receptor beta chains listed next were all sequenced from one sample in a study of blood T cells in healthy people across ages. For the second PCR, which ran for about 7 to 12 cycles, a sample-barcoded 5' primer and a J-beta primer mix were used. MiXCR, run by TCRdb on the 5' RACE reads, gives a single entry per CDR3 protein. Seen here are about 1.7 million distinct CDR3 sequences, approximately 28% observed once, and the top ten hold more than 6%. Sequenced material: blood. Receptor source: a woman aged 30 to 39 in good health.

This clonotype was recorded many times. The chain employs TRBV5-1 and TRBJ2-7; 7 positions match TRBD1. Per germline, CDR1 SGHRS and CDR2 YFSETQ. The CDR3 has 16 amino acids. With V trimmed by 0 bases and J by 1 base, 7 bases remained unmatched. DNA for the CDR3: TGCGCCAGCAGCTTGGCCGGTGGACAGGCGTCCTACGAGCAGTACTTC. Protein product: CASSLAGGQASYEQYF.

The chain is built from TRBV6-5 and TRBJ2-3; D remains ambiguous. The CDR3 loop spans 17 amino acids. With 0 bases removed from V and 3 bases from J, the gap between germline ends came to 16 bases. The germline V gene has CDR1 MNHEY and CDR2 SVGAGI. CDR3: CASSYSEDYAGTDTQYF. The CDR3, as DNA: TGTGCCAGCAGTTACTCGGAAGATTATGCTGGTACAGATACGCAGTATTTT.

As for this clonotype: Being one base from a much bigger clone, this may be a read error. This chain joins TRBV29-1 and TRBJ1-2, with a possible D match to TRBD1 (6 bases). The germline gives CDR1 SQVTM, CDR2 ANQGSEA. This CDR3 contains 12 residues. The DNA of the CDR3 is TGCAGCGTTTCCGGGGGCGTAGATGGCTGCACCTTC. This sequence encodes CSVSGGVDGCTF.

The chain combines TRBV15 with TRBJ2-3, with 8 bases that match TRBD2. The CDR3 has 15 residues. Germline V gene sequence: CDR1 LNHNV, CDR2 YYDKDF (reference sequence). V lost 0 bases, J lost 3 bases, and 2 bases stayed unmatched. The chain's CDR3 is CATSRERGATDTQYF. CDR3 coding DNA: TGTGCCACCAGCAGAGAGCGGGGGGCGACAGATACGCAGTATTTT. Complete variable domain (other parts from reference TRBV15 and TRBJ2-3): DAMVIQNPRYQVTQFGKPVTLSCSQTLNHNVMYWYQQKSSQAPKLLFHYYDKDFNNEADTPDNFQSRRPNTSFCFLDIRSPGLGDTAMYLCATSRERGATDTQYFGPGTRLTVL.

The rearrangement uses TRBV13 and TRBJ2-5; D might be TRBD1 (5 bases). Germline CDR1 reads PRHDT; CDR2 reads FYEKMQ (reference sequence). The ends were cut back, 1 base at V and 0 bases at J, with 12 bases in the middle. The CDR3 is 16 residues long. The CDR3 bases are TGTGCCAGCAGCTTAGTTTCAGGGCTGTACCAAGAGACCCAGTACTTC. Translated: CASSLVSGLYQETQYF.

In regard to this clonotype: This may be a read error: a much more frequent sequence differs by one nucleotide. The chain combines TRBV7-2 with TRBJ1-5; tentatively, D is TRBD1 (6 bases). Germline V lookup: CDR1 SGHTA, CDR2 FQGNSA. The CDR3 is 15 amino acids. The CDR3 spells CASSLALDSTQPQHF. CDR3 DNA: TGTGCCAGCAGCTTAGCCTTGGACAGCACTCAGCCCCAGCATTTT.

The chain employs TRBV18 and TRBJ1-6; the D is unclear. With 0 bases removed from V and 9 bases from J, the gap between germline ends came to 3 bases. There are 12 residues in the CDR3. Germline-derived CDR1 and CDR2 are KGHSH and LQKENI. As DNA, the CDR3 is TGTGCCAGCTCACCACCGGCTTCACCCCTCCACTTT. Residues: CASSPPASPLHF.

The chain recombines TRBV29-1 with TRBJ1-2; D is possibly TRBD1 (5 bases). This CDR3 spans 14 amino acids. Germline V gene data show CDR1 as SQVTM and CDR2 as ANQGSEA. The V and J ends lost 7 bases and 4 bases respectively, with 19 bases between them. The CDR3 DNA reads as TGCAGCGCTGGACGGGACGGAAGCGGCTATGGCTACACCTTC. Translating it yields CSAGRDGSGYGYTF.

This clonotype was detected once. J is TRBJ2-2 and V is TRBV9; 9 bases are shared with TRBD2. Losses at the gene ends were 3 bases for V and 1 base for J; bases not matched to a gene: 4. Germline V gene data show CDR1 as SGDLS and CDR2 as YYNGEE. CDR3 length: 16 amino acids. This CDR3 reads CASSGLAVENTGELFF. CDR3 nucleotides: TGTGCCAGCAGCGGACTAGCGGTAGAGAACACCGGGGAGCTGTTTTTT.

This clonotype has at least ten counts. This sequence joins TRBV29-1 and TRBJ2-7; D call uncertain. The CDR3 is 11 amino acids. Trimming cost V 0 bases and J 11 bases, with 11 bases left between them. Germline V gene sequence: CDR1 SQVTM, CDR2 ANQGSEA. The CDR3 spells CSVEDQTLKYF. For the CDR3, the DNA is TGCAGCGTTGAAGATCAAACCCTAAAGTACTTC.

Notes on this clonotype: A clone one base away is much larger, so this may be a read error. This chain uses TRBV10-3 with TRBJ2-5; possibly TRBD2 for D (5 bases). In germline, CDR1 is ENHRY, CDR2 SYGVKD. The CDR3 consists of 12 residues. This CDR3 is CVISEREETQYF. DNA of the CDR3: TGTGTCATCAGTGAGAGGGAAGAGACCCAGTACTTC.

This clonotype was counted many times. The gene calls are TRBV10-3 and TRBJ2-1, with D maybe TRBD1 (6 bases). This CDR3 has 15 residues. Trimming shortened V by 8 bases and J by 0 bases, and 14 bases separated the two germline ends. Per germline, CDR1 ENHRY and CDR2 SYGVKD. The CDR3: CAILPQGSSYNEQFF. The CDR3 nucleotides read TGTGCCATCCTCCCCCAGGGGAGCTCCTACAATGAGCAGTTCTTC.

There are a few counts of this clonotype. The rearrangement uses TRBV7-6 and TRBJ2-3, with 10 bases lining up with TRBD1. Germline CDR1 is SGHVS and CDR2 is FNYEAQ. There are 15 residues in the CDR3. V lost 7 bases to trimming and J lost 1 base; unmatched junction nucleotides: 5. CDR3 sequence: CASIPGTGGTDTQYF. The CDR3 bases are TGTGCCAGCATACCCGGGACAGGGGGCACAGATACGCAGTATTTT.

This chain connects TRBV20-1 to TRBJ2-7; a weak D match, TRBD2 (6 bases). The CDR3 covers 14 residues. Trimming left V 6 bases short and J 3 bases short, with 18 bases between. Germline assignment: CDR1 DFQATT and CDR2 SNEGSKA (reference sequence). CDR3 region: CSAQPRRGLYEQYF. DNA of the CDR3: TGCAGTGCGCAACCCCGGCGGGGTCTCTACGAGCAGTACTTC.

This clonotype has just one count. Just one base apart from a much larger clone, this may be a read error. Written as DNA, the CDR3 is TGTGCCACCAGGGATACACTAGCGCGGCAGACCCAGTACTTC. It specifies CATRDTLARQTQYF. V usage is TRBV24-1 and J usage is TRBJ2-5; 7 positions match TRBD2. The CDR3 runs 14 residues. With 7 bases clipped from V and 6 bases from J, the junction kept 10 bases outside the gene matches. Per germline, CDR1 KGHDR and CDR2 SFDVKD.

The rearrangement links TRBV11-2 to TRBJ2-3; D may be TRBD2 (6 bases). Between the trimmed V and J ends, which lost 5 bases and 12 bases, there was a span of 30 bases. From germline, CDR1 is SGHAT and CDR2 FQNNGV. The CDR3 spans 17 residues. The CDR3 coding sequence is TGTGCCAGCAGCGAGAGTTGGGCGGCGGGGACGCCTCGTGTACAGTATTTT. This sequence encodes CASSESWAAGTPRVQYF. Together with reference TRBV11-2 and TRBJ2-3, the CDR3 gives the full variable domain: EAGVAQSPRYKIIEKRQSVAFWCNPISGHATLYWYQQILGQGPKLLIQFQNNGVVDDSQLPKDRFSAERLKGVDSTLKIQPAKLEDSAVYLCASSESWAAGTPRVQYFGPGTRLTVL.

This chain links TRBV7-2 with TRBJ2-1; D gene uncertain. Trimming stripped 4 bases from V and 8 bases from J, with 15 bases between. This CDR3 has 14 amino acids. The germline V gene has CDR1 SGHTA and CDR2 FQGNSA. CDR3 coding DNA: TGTGCCAGCAGCTCCGTCCCCCCGCTCCATGAGCAGTTCTTC. It translates to CASSSVPPLHEQFF.

This clonotype was recorded at least ten times. The rearrangement joins TRBV7-2 to TRBJ2-1; the match to TRBD1 covers 8 bases. The CDR3 totals 15 residues. J was trimmed by 7 bases and V by 5 bases; bases with no gene match: 10. Germline V gene data show CDR1 as SGHTA and CDR2 as FQGNSA. CDR3 in DNA: TGTGCCAGCAGCCCTTGGACAGGGACGCGGAATGAGCAGTTCTTC. This translates into CASSPWTGTRNEQFF.

This clonotype was found a few times. This chain connects TRBV7-9 to TRBJ2-5, with 9 bases identical to TRBD1. Germline V gene data show CDR1 as SEHNR and CDR2 as FQNEAQ (reference sequence). This CDR3 contains 16 residues. V lost 3 bases to trimming and J lost 2 bases; unmatched junction nucleotides: 7. The CDR3 sequence is CASSFGDREKQETQYF. CDR3 nucleotides: TGTGCCAGCAGCTTCGGGGACAGGGAGAAACAAGAGACCCAGTACTTC.